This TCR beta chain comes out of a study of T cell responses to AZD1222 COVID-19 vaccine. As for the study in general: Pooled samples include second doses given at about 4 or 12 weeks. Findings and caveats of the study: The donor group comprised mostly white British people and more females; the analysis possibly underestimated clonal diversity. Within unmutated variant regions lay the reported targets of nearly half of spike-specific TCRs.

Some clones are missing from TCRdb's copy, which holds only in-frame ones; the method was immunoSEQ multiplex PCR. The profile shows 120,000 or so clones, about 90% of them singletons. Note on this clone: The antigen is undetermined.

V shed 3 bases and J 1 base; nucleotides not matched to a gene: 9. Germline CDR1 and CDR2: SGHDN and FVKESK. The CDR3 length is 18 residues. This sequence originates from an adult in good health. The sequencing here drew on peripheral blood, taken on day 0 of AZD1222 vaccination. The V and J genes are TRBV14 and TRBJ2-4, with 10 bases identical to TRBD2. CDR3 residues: CASSHASGGAGAKNIQYF. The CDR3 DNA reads TGTGCCAGCAGCCATGCCAGCGGGGGGGCCGGGGCCAAAAACATTCAGTACTTC.